One T cell receptor (beta chain) is described in this entry. Its antigen is unidentified. Germline values: CDR1 SQVTM, CDR2 ANQGSEA. The germline V and J ends were trimmed by 5 bases and 1 base, with 8 bases remaining between them. The CDR3 has 12 residues. Healthy and HIV-negative, the adult donors had no recent acute infections or vaccinations. Sequencing used immunoSEQ multiplex PCR; TCRdb keeps in-frame clones, though not all of them. The data hold a few million clones, with over 85% observed a single time. The data derive from a study of shared clonotypes between healthy human individuals. Study findings and constraints: Clonotype sharing across several donors was observed for about 5.2% of naive CD4 clonotypes.

The V gene is TRBV29-1, the J gene TRBJ1-1, with D uncertain. The material sequenced was naive CD4+ T cells sorted from blood. Noted subset: CD45RA+ positively selected. The sequence derives from a man aged 18 to 30 in good health. CDR3 DNA: TGCAGCGTTCTGACCCGGAACACTGAAGCTTTCTTT. This encodes CSVLTRNTEAFF.